This T cell receptor (beta chain) was recovered during a study of T-cell memory formation after mild COVID-19. A few counts support this clonotype. Its specificity is unknown. The V and J ends lost 2 bases and 7 bases respectively, with 14 bases between them. In germline, CDR1 is SGHVS, CDR2 FQNEAQ. CDR3 length: 15 amino acids. Each CDR3 protein is one row after TCRdb ran MiXCR on the 5' RACE reads. The sample comprises around 200,000 distinct CDR3 sequences, 27% of which are singletons, and roughly 10% rests with the top ten. Broader study findings: Whether day 37 second-wave clones are SARS-CoV-2-specific was not confirmed. Clones that contracted clustered mainly in CM and EM if CD4+ and in EMRA if CD8+.

The chain links TRBV7-8 to TRBJ1-4, with a weak D call TRBD1 (6 bases). The specimen was PBMCs or a T cell subset sorted from them (not recorded which). This clonotype was sampled from an adult woman who had mild COVID-19 (a few samples of this study predate the infection). Cell type and time point are not known. CDR3 bases: TGTGCCAGCAGCTTATTCAGGGGTCAGGGTGAAAAACTGTTTTTT. Translating gives CASSLFRGQGEKLFF.